This entry is about one T cell receptor (beta chain). The sample originates from a study of blood T cell repertoires in COVID-19. Study as a whole: Sites across the United States, Italy and Spain contributed samples from acute and convalescent COVID-19. PBMCs, B-cell-depleted T cells, or T cells were the source of the cDNA or gDNA that made up the material.

Germline-derived CDR1 and CDR2 are KGHSH and LQKENI. Trimming at V came to 5 bases and at J to 3 bases, leaving 3 bases not matched to a gene. CDR3 length: 13 amino acids. Original analysis: Estimates of nucleated cell counts were drawn from the amplification of reference gene primers. TCRdb's copy holds only in-frame clones and misses some; the assay was immunoSEQ multiplex PCR. V, J and clone size derive from that table, while D and trimming were established from the DNA sequence. The sample carries 150,000 or so clones, 88% recorded once. V gene TRBV18 combines with J gene TRBJ2-7, with 8 bases that match TRBD1. Material for sequencing was peripheral blood. The TCR sequence derives from a human donor in a cohort sampled during active COVID-19. CDR3 DNA sequence: TGTGCCAGCTCAGCCGACAGGGGCTACGAGCAGTACTTC. Translation: CASSADRGYEQYF.